These 12 T cell receptor beta chains were all obtained from the same sample, sequenced in a study of T cells in tumors after PD-1 blockade. Sequencing was performed with immunoSEQ multiplex PCR; in TCRdb, only in-frame clones are kept and a portion is missing. The table shows some 11,000 clones, with less than 65% occurring only once. The source was tumor tissue, collected before anti-PD-1 treatment. These receptors were obtained from a human donor with basal cell carcinoma.

This clone is classed as medium-sized. The chain employs TRBV6-2 or TRBV6-3 and TRBJ1-5, with 9 nucleotides matching TRBD1. Germline values: CDR1 MNHEY, CDR2 SVGEGT. The trim removed 5 bases at V and 3 bases at J, leaving 11 bases unmatched. This CDR3 contains 17 residues. The CDR3 DNA follows: TGTGCCAGCAGTGACTACGACAGGGGGTCCGACAATCAGCCCCAGCATTTT. Amino acid sequence: CASSDYDRGSDNQPQHF.

The chain links TRBV5-1 to TRBJ1-2; no firm D call. V lost 2 bases and J 8 bases, leaving 13 bases between the germline ends. The CDR3 is 13 residues long. Germline V CDR1 and CDR2: SGHRS, YFSETQ. CDR3 residues: CASSFGGLFGYTF. CDR3 DNA sequence: TGCGCCAGCAGCTTCGGTGGTTTGTTCGGCTACACCTTC.

The table lists this clone with a few counts. The chain joins TRBV25-1 to TRBJ2-3, with 13 bases identical to TRBD2. This CDR3 contains 13 residues. The ends lost 8 bases at V and 5 bases at J; junction bases unmatched: 1. The germline V gene encodes CDR1 MGHDK and CDR2 SYGVNS. CDR3 coding DNA: TGTGCCAGCGGGACTAGCGGGAAAGATACGCAGTATTTT. Protein: CASGTSGKDTQYF.

The rearrangement joins TRBV6-5 to TRBJ1-2, with TRBD1 matching 7 bases. The junction had 4 bases not matched to a gene; V was cut back by 7 bases and J by 2 bases. CDR1 is MNHEY and CDR2 is SVGAGI in the germline V gene. The CDR3 totals 13 residues. Written as DNA, the CDR3 is TGTGCCAGCAACCCGACAGGGAACTATGGCTACACCTTC. Residues: CASNPTGNYGYTF.

This clone was observed a single time. The chain combines TRBV29-1 with TRBJ1-1, with 7 nucleotides matching TRBD1. The length of the CDR3 is 12 residues. CDR1 and CDR2 from the germline V gene are SQVTM and ANQGSEA. V gave up 8 bases and J gave up 8 bases; unmatched junction bases: 11. Here the CDR3 DNA reads TGCAGCTCGGCCGGGATACAGGGGGAAGCTTTCTTT. It specifies CSSAGIQGEAFF.

The gene calls are TRBV5-1 and TRBJ2-3, with 10 nucleotides matching TRBD1. Unmatched junction bases numbered 5, after V lost 7 bases and J lost 0 bases. CDR1 and CDR2 (germline): SGHRS, YFSETQ. CDR3 length equals 15 residues. This CDR3 is CASYTGQGSTDTQYF. The CDR3 coding sequence is TGCGCCAGCTACACGGGACAGGGGAGCACAGATACGCAGTATTTT.

The chain employs TRBV11-3 and TRBJ2-7; tentatively, D is TRBD1 or TRBD2 (5 bases each). The CDR3 runs 15 residues. CDR1 and CDR2 from the germline V gene are SGHNT and YENEEA. Between the trimmed V and J ends, which lost 1 base and 4 bases, there was a span of 14 bases. The CDR3 region has the DNA TGTGCCAGCAGCTTAGCGGGGCTCGAAACTTACGAGCAGTACTTC. It codes for CASSLAGLETYEQYF.

CDR3: CASSSTAADNYGYTF. The CDR3 DNA follows: TGTGCCAGCAGTTCCACAGCCGCCGATAACTATGGCTACACCTTC. The chain joins TRBV6-6 to TRBJ1-2; D remains ambiguous. CDR1 and CDR2 from the germline V gene are MNHNY and SVGAGI (reference sequence). V dropped 4 bases and J dropped 1 base, with 13 bases sitting between them. The CDR3 runs to 15 residues.

V gene TRBV30 combines with J gene TRBJ1-1; D gene uncertain. Germline V lookup: CDR1 GTSNPN, CDR2 SVGIG (reference sequence). The CDR3 spans 11 residues. Trimming stripped 4 bases from V and 5 bases from J, with 8 bases between. The CDR3 DNA sequence: TGTGCCTGGAAGAAGGGAACTGAAGCTTTCTTT. Protein sequence: CAWKKGTEAFF.

This chain links TRBV19 with TRBJ2-5; 8 bases align to TRBD1. This CDR3 region has 16 residues. The V and J ends lost 5 bases and 2 bases, in that order; junction bases with no gene match: 10. Germline loops: CDR1 LNHDA, CDR2 SQIVND (reference sequence). CDR3 nucleotide sequence: TGTGCCAGTAGTTCCTGGACAGGGCTGGTACAAGAGACCCAGTACTTC. Protein sequence: CASSSWTGLVQETQYF. Drawing the rest from reference TRBV19 and TRBJ2-5, the complete variable domain is DGGITQSPKYLFRKEGQNVTLSCEQNLNHDAMYWYRQDPGQGLRLIYYSQIVNDFQKGDIAEGYSVSREKKESFPLTVTSAQKNPTAFYLCASSSWTGLVQETQYFGPGTRLLVL.

This clone ranks as medium-sized. The gene calls are TRBV7-2 and TRBJ2-3, with D perhaps TRBD1 or TRBD2 (5 bases each). CDR1 and CDR2 (germline): SGHTA, FQGNSA. The CDR3 length is 17 residues. Deletions cut 1 base from V and 4 bases from J, with 18 bases between. CDR3 protein: CASSLELGPPNSDTQYF. In DNA, the CDR3 is TGTGCCAGCAGCTTAGAACTGGGACCACCCAACTCAGATACGCAGTATTTT.

This clone came up a few times. The rearrangement links TRBV4-3 to TRBJ1-2, with TRBD1 matching 7 bases. Germline lookup yields CDR1 LGHNA and CDR2 YSLEER. The junction had 5 bases not matched to a gene; V was cut back by 4 bases and J by 0 bases. The CDR3 contains 15 residues. The CDR3 DNA is TGCGCCAGCAGCCCGAGGGACAGCCCTAACTATGGCTACACCTTC. Its translation: CASSPRDSPNYGYTF.